The next 16 T cell receptor beta chains were all read from a single sample in a study of blood T cells in healthy people across ages. A J-beta primer mix and a sample-barcoded 5' primer were used in a second PCR of about 7 to 12 cycles. Each CDR3 protein is one row after TCRdb ran MiXCR on the 5' RACE reads. The repertoire holds approximately 940,000 distinct CDR3 sequences, about 44% seen once, with 13% in the top ten. Sequencing was done on a sample of blood. These receptor sequences come from a man aged 30 to 39 in good health.

This chain connects TRBV5-1 to TRBJ2-4; 10 nucleotides match TRBD1. V was pared by 4 bases and J by 2 bases, with 6 bases of the junction left unmatched. CDR1 and CDR2 (germline): SGHRS, YFSETQ. The CDR3 length is 16 residues. The CDR3 DNA follows: TGCGCCAGCAGCCTGGGACAGGGGACGACCAAAAACATTCAGTACTTC. This encodes CASSLGQGTTKNIQYF.

The chain links TRBV5-1 to TRBJ2-5, with a possible D match to TRBD1 (6 bases). Germline CDR1 reads SGHRS; CDR2 reads YFSETQ. CDR3 length: 13 residues. Trimming removed 5 bases at V and 2 bases at J, with 10 bases between. The CDR3 sequence: CASRRQEQETQYF. In DNA, the CDR3 is TGCGCCAGCAGAAGACAGGAGCAAGAGACCCAGTACTTC.

The V and J genes are TRBV28 and TRBJ1-5, with D unclear. Germline lookup yields CDR1 MDHEN and CDR2 SYDVKM. The CDR3 has 15 amino acids. V lost 7 bases to trimming and J lost 2 bases, with 15 bases between them. The CDR3 region has the DNA TGTGCCAGCATGTTCATCGCCCCGGGCAATCAGCCCCAGCATTTT. Translating it yields CASMFIAPGNQPQHF.

This clonotype was counted between two and nine times. The chain employs TRBV20-1 and TRBJ1-2, with 7 bases fitting TRBD1. V gave up 6 bases and J gave up 3 bases; unmatched junction bases: 16. Germline V lookup: CDR1 DFQATT, CDR2 SNEGSKA (reference sequence). The CDR3 is 16 amino acids. CDR3 in DNA: TGCAGTGCCCCAGGTGGGGACAGTAAGTGGTACTATGGCTACACCTTC. This sequence encodes CSAPGGDSKWYYGYTF.

V and J are TRBV7-9 and TRBJ2-5; TRBD1 might be the D (5 bases). The germline V gene encodes CDR1 SEHNR and CDR2 FQNEAQ (reference sequence). With 5 bases removed from V and 5 bases from J, the gap between germline ends came to 12 bases. The CDR3 spans 13 residues. CDR3 residues: CASSPFGAETQYF. The CDR3 DNA follows: TGTGCCAGCAGCCCCTTTGGGGCCGAGACCCAGTACTTC.

The V and J genes are TRBV6-6 and TRBJ2-7; D is unclear. Per germline, CDR1 MNHNY and CDR2 SVGAGI (reference sequence). The CDR3 is 14 residues long. V was cut by 6 bases and J by 0 bases, with 12 bases left in between. In DNA, the CDR3 is TGTGCCAGCAGGGAAACCCTAGTCTCCTACGAGCAGTACTTC. Protein product: CASRETLVSYEQYF.

The chain is built from TRBV20-1 and TRBJ2-5; 10 bases agree with TRBD2. The V segment lost 3 bases and the J segment 5 bases; nucleotides outside the gene matches: 15. From germline, CDR1 is DFQATT and CDR2 SNEGSKA (reference sequence). The CDR3 runs to 17 residues. The CDR3 DNA reads TGCAGTGCTAGCACAGGGTTGGTACTAGCGGGGACGGAGACCCAGTACTTC. Translating gives CSASTGLVLAGTETQYF.

The chain uses TRBV4-2 and TRBJ2-5, with 9 bases matching TRBD1. This CDR3 has 20 residues. The germline gives CDR1 LGHNA, CDR2 YNFKEQ. With 3 bases clipped from V and 11 bases from J, the junction kept 28 bases outside the gene matches. The CDR3 bases are TGTGCCAGCAGCCAGGAAGTACCGGGACAGGGCCTACGGGTGAGCGATGAGCAGTACTTC. As protein: CASSQEVPGQGLRVSDEQYF.

This clonotype showed up many times. V is TRBV9 and J is TRBJ2-1; tentatively, D is TRBD1 or TRBD2 (6 bases each). Germline CDR1 reads SGDLS; CDR2 reads YYNGEE. Trimming removed 2 bases at V and 7 bases at J, with 13 bases between. This CDR3 is 14 amino acids long. CDR3 region: CASSVRGARNEQFF. The CDR3 DNA reads TGTGCCAGCAGCGTTAGGGGGGCGCGGAATGAGCAGTTCTTC.

The V gene is TRBV7-2, the J gene TRBJ2-1; 9 nucleotides match TRBD2. The V gene end was trimmed by 5 bases and the J gene end by 4 bases; junction bases not matched to a gene: 3. This CDR3 contains 14 residues. From germline, CDR1 is SGHTA and CDR2 FQGNSA. CDR3: CASSISGGYNEQFF. In nucleotides, the CDR3 is TGTGCCAGCAGCATTAGCGGGGGTTACAATGAGCAGTTCTTC.

The chain employs TRBV5-1 and TRBJ1-1, with D unresolved. The CDR3 has 14 amino acids. Germline V gives CDR1 SGHRS, CDR2 YFSETQ. The V end lost 1 base, the J end lost 4 bases, and 11 bases lay between the germline ends. The CDR3 sequence is CASSLTGEGTEAFF. DNA of the CDR3: TGCGCCAGCAGCTTGACGGGCGAGGGCACTGAAGCTTTCTTT.

This clonotype came up once. The chain combines TRBV9 with TRBJ2-3; D might be TRBD1 or TRBD2, each matching 6 bases. V dropped 7 bases and J dropped 1 base, with 13 bases sitting between them. Germline V gene lookup returns CDR1 SGDLS and CDR2 YYNGEE. This CDR3 contains 14 residues. The CDR3 loop reads CASEGGLRTDTQYF. DNA for the CDR3: TGTGCCAGCGAGGGGGGACTCCGCACAGATACGCAGTATTTT.

This chain links TRBV7-9 with TRBJ2-3, with 9 bases fitting TRBD2. This CDR3 spans 15 amino acids. The ends lost 4 bases at V and 5 bases at J; junction bases unmatched: 7. Germline assignment: CDR1 SEHNR and CDR2 FQNEAQ (reference sequence). The DNA of the CDR3 is TGTGCCAGCAGCTCCGAGGCTAGCGGGGTAGATACGCAGTATTTT. Translating it yields CASSSEASGVDTQYF. The full variable domain, its missing parts supplied by reference TRBV7-9 and TRBJ2-3, is DTGVSQNPRHKITKRGQNVTFRCDPISEHNRLYWYRQTLGQGPEFLTYFQNEAQLEKSRLLSDRFSAERPKGSFSTLEIQRTEQGDSAMYLCASSSEASGVDTQYFGPGTRLTVL.

The V call is TRBV7-9, the J call TRBJ1-5; 7 positions agree with TRBD1. Per the germline V gene, CDR1 is SEHNR and CDR2 is FQNEAQ (reference sequence). This CDR3 region has 16 residues. J lost 3 bases, V lost 4 bases, and 9 bases had no gene match. The CDR3 here is CASSSTTGWANQPQHF. As DNA, the CDR3 is TGTGCCAGCAGCTCAACGACAGGGTGGGCCAATCAGCCCCAGCATTTT.

The chain carries TRBV9 and TRBJ2-3; 9 nucleotides match TRBD2. V dropped 4 bases and J dropped 7; count of bases not matched to a gene: 10. Germline CDR1 is SGDLS and CDR2 is YYNGEE. CDR3 length: 15 residues. CDR3 DNA: TGTGCCAGCAGCCCCCCTGGCGGGGGGGGGTATACGCAGTATTTT. As protein: CASSPPGGGGYTQYF.

The gene calls are TRBV6-2 or TRBV6-3 and TRBJ2-2; D uncertain. CDR1 is MNHEY, CDR2 SVGEGT, per germline. This CDR3 is built from 12 residues. The V end was cut by 7 bases, the J end by 4 bases, with 7 bases between. The CDR3 bases are TGTGCCAGCAATACTTTCACCGGGGAGCTGTTTTTT. Amino acids: CASNTFTGELFF.